This T cell receptor (delta chain) originates from a study of gamma-delta T cells after stem cell transplantation. TCRdb called clones from the RT-PCR reads again using CATT. The sample lists roughly 2,500 delta-chain clones, about 23% seen once, with less than 30% in the top ten. Regarding this clone: It differs at one base from a far larger clone, so likely a read error.

The V gene end was trimmed by 4 bases and the J gene end by 8 bases; junction bases not matched to a gene: 12. The CDR3 has 13 residues. Looked up from germline, CDR1 is TVYSNPD and CDR2 is GDNSRS (reference sequence). Sample: gamma-delta T cells. V gene TRDV3 combines with J gene TRDJ1, with 8 bases identical to TRDD3. The origin of this receptor is a human donor. It is not recorded whose cells these are; they may come from a transplant donor. DNA for the CDR3: TGTGCCTCCGACAGGCTGGGGGAGACAAAACTCATCTTT. Protein sequence: CASDRLGETKLIF. The whole variable domain, filled in from reference TRDV3 and TRDJ1, reads CDKVTQSSPDQTVASGSEVVLLCTYDTVYSNPDLFWYRIRPDYSFQFVFYGDNSRSEGADFTQGRFSVKHILTQKAFHLVISPVRTEDSATYYCASDRLGETKLIFGKGTRVTVEP.